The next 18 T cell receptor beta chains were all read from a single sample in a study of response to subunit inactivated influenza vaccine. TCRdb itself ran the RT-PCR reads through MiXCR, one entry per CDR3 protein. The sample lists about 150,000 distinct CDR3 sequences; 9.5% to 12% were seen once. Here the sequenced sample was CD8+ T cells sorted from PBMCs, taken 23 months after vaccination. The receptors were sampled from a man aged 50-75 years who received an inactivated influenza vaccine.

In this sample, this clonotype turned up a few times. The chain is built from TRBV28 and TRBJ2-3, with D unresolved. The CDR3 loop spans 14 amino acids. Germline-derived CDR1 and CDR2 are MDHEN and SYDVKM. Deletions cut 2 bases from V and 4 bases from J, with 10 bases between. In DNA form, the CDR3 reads TGTGCCAGCAGTTTACCCCACGGCGCAGATACGCAGTATTTT. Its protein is CASSLPHGADTQYF.

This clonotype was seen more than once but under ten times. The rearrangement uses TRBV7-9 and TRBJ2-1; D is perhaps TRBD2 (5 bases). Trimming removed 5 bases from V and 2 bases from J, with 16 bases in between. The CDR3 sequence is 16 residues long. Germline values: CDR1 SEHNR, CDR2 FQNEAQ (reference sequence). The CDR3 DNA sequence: TGTGCCAGCAGCCCTAGTAGCGCAGGACCCTACAATGAGCAGTTCTTC. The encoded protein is CASSPSSAGPYNEQFF.

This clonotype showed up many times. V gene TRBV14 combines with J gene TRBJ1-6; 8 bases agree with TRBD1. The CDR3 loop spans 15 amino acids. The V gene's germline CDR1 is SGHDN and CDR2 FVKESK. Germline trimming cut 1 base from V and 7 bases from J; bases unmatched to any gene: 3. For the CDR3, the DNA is TGTGCCAGCAGCCAAGGCGACAGGGGAAATTCACCCCTCCACTTT. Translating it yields CASSQGDRGNSPLHF.

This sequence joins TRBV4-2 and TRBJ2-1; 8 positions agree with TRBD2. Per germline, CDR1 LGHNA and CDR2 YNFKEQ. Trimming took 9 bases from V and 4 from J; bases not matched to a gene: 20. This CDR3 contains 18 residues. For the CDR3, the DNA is TGTGCCAGGGGCCGCGGGCTCAGCGGGAGTAGTAGGTACAATGAGCAGTTCTTC. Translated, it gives CARGRGLSGSSRYNEQFF.

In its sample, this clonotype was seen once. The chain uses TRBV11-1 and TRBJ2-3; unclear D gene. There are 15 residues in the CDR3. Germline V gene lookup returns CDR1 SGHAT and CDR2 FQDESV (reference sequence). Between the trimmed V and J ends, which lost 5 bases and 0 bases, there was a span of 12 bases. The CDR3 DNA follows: TGTGCCAGCAGCCCTTCCTGGAGCAGCACAGATACGCAGTATTTT. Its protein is CASSPSWSSTDTQYF.

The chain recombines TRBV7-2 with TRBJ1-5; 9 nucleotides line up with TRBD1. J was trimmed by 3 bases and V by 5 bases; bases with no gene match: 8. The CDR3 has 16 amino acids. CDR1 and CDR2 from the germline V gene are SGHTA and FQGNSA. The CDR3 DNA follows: TGTGCCAGCAGCCCGGGACAGGGAAGGGACAATCAGCCCCAGCATTTT. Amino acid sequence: CASSPGQGRDNQPQHF.

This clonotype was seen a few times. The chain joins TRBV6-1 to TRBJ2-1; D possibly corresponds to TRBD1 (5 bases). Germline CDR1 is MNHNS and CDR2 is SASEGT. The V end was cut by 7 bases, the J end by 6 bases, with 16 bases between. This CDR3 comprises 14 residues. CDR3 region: CASTIAQGGNEQFF. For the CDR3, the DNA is TGTGCCAGCACCATAGCTCAGGGTGGCAATGAGCAGTTCTTC.

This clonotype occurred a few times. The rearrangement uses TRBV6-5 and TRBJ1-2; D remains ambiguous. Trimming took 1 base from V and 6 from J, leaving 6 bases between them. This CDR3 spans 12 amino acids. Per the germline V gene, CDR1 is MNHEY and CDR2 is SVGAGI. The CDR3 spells CASSYYGHGYTF. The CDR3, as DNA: TGTGCCAGCAGTTACTACGGCCATGGCTACACCTTC.

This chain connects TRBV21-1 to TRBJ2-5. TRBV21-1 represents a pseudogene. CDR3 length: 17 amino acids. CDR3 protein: CASSKARRNRLQETQYF. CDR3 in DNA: TGTGCCAGCAGCAAAGCCAGAAGGAATCGGTTGCAAGAGACCCAGTACTTC.

This chain's CDR3 is CSASIRLYGYTF. The CDR3 DNA reads TGCAGTGCTAGTATCCGTCTCTATGGCTACACCTTC. The chain uses TRBV20-1 and TRBJ1-2; D not certain. The CDR3 is made up of 12 amino acids. Trimming pared 3 bases from V and 4 bases from J, leaving 9 bases between. Per germline, CDR1 DFQATT and CDR2 SNEGSKA (reference sequence).

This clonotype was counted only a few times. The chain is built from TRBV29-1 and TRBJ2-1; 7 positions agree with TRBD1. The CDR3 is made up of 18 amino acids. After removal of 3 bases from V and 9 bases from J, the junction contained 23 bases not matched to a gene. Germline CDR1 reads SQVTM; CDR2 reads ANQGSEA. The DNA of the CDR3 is TGCAGCGTTGACGGGGTTTTCCGGCATCCTCAGGGGGAGAGTGAGCAGTTCTTC. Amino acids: CSVDGVFRHPQGESEQFF.

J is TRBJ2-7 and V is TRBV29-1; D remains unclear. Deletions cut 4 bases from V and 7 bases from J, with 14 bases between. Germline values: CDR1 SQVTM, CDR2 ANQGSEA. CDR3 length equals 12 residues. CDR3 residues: CSVALSLIEQYF. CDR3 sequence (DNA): TGCAGCGTTGCACTGTCCCTAATAGAGCAGTACTTC.

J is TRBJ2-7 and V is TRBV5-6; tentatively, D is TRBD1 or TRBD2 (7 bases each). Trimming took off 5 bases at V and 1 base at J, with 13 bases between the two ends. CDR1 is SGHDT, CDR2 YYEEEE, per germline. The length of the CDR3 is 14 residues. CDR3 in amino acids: CASRAGQKSYEQYF. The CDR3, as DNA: TGTGCCAGCAGAGCGGGACAGAAATCCTACGAGCAGTACTTC.

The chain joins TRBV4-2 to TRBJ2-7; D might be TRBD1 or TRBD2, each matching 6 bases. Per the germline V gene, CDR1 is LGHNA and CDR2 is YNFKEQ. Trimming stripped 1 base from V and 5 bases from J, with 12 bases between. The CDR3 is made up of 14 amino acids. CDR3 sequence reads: CASSQAGGRDEQYF. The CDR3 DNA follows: TGTGCCAGCAGCCAAGCCGGGGGCCGGGACGAGCAGTACTTC.

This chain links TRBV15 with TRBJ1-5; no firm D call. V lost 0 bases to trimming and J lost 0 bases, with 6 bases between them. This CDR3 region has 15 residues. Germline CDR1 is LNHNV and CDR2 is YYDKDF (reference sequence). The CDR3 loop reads CATSRESYSNQPQHF. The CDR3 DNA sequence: TGTGCCACCAGCAGAGAGAGTTATAGCAATCAGCCCCAGCATTTT.

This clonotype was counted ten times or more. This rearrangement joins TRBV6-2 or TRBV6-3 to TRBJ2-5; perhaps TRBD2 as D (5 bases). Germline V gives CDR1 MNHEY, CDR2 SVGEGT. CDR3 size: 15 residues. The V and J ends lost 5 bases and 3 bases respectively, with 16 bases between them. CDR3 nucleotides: TGTGCCAGCAGTCCGCCGGGGAACGGCGAAGAGACCCAGTACTTC. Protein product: CASSPPGNGEETQYF.

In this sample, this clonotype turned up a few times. The CDR3 region has the DNA TGCGCCAGCAGCTCGACAGGGGGGACGTGGGAGAACACTGAAGCTTTCTTT. Translated: CASSSTGGTWENTEAFF. The J gene is TRBJ1-1, the V gene TRBV5-1; 9 nucleotides align to TRBD1. The junction had 10 bases not matched to a gene; V was cut back by 3 bases and J by 1 base. Germline V gene data show CDR1 as SGHRS and CDR2 as YFSETQ. The CDR3 contains 17 residues.

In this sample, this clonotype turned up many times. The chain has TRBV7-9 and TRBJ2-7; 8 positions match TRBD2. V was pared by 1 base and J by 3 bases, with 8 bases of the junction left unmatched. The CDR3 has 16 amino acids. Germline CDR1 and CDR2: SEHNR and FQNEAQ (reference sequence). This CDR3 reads CASSLDIGGGGYEQYF. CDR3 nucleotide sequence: TGTGCCAGCAGCTTAGATATCGGGGGGGGAGGCTACGAGCAGTACTTC.